The sequence of this T cell receptor (beta chain) was determined in a study of shared T cell receptors in the human thymus. Germline V gives CDR1 SNHLY, CDR2 FYNNEI. This CDR3 is 18 amino acids long. V gave up 6 bases and J gave up 0 bases; unmatched junction bases: 13. Assay used: immunoSEQ multiplex PCR; TCRdb lists only in-frame clones, some missing. The table shows about 540,000 clones, with about four fifths occurring only once. These data also featured in a second study, about human thymus T cells. That study adds: Donation came from healthy Finnish infants having corrective surgery for congenital heart defects. Obtained as resections during corrective heart surgery, the thymus tissue was then studied. It looked as if thymic and blood repertoires used V and J genes in a biased way. A high degree of thymic repertoire overlap among unrelated individuals was reported in related research.

The chain is built from TRBV2 and TRBJ2-7; 11 positions agree with TRBD2. The sequence was collected from a boy under two years old with a congenital heart defect. The specimen sequenced was thymocytes. CDR3 sequence: CASSRTSGPTGSSYEQYF. The CDR3 nucleotides read TGTGCCAGCAGCCGGACTAGCGGGCCCACCGGTAGCTCCTACGAGCAGTACTTC.